These 11 T cell receptor beta chains share one sample of origin, sequenced in a study of T-cell reconstitution after alpha-beta-depleted transplantation in children. TCRbeta library construction was performed incorporating unique molecular identifiers. Each CDR3 protein is one row after TCRdb ran MiXCR on the PCR reads. This sample has hundreds of thousands of distinct CDR3 sequences, with about an eighth found just once. The sequencing used PBMCs, collected before TCRalphabeta/CD19-depleted stem cell transplant. These receptors were taken from a girl aged 2-10 years with congenital amegakaryocytic thrombocytopenia, due to receive a stem cell transplant.

As to this clonotype: A much larger clone lies one base from this, so it may be a read error. The gene calls are TRBV10-3 and TRBJ2-7, with 12 bases that match TRBD2. Germline assignment: CDR1 ENHRY and CDR2 SYGVKD. The CDR3 is 15 amino acids. The CDR3 bases are TGTGCCATCGCCGGACTAGCGGGGATTTCCTACGAGCGGTACTTC. This sequence encodes CAIAGLAGISYERYF.

This rearrangement joins TRBV6-5 to TRBJ1-1, with TRBD1 identical over 7 bases. This CDR3 is 15 amino acids long. Germline lookup yields CDR1 MNHEY and CDR2 SVGAGI. V was pared by 1 base and J by 4 bases, with 6 bases of the junction left unmatched. CDR3 in amino acids: CASSYFPDRLTEAFF. DNA of the CDR3: TGTGCCAGCAGTTACTTTCCGGACAGGCTCACTGAAGCTTTCTTT.

The chain is built from TRBV5-1 and TRBJ2-5, with 8 bases fitting TRBD1. Germline V gives CDR1 SGHRS, CDR2 YFSETQ. V was clipped by 7 bases and J by 3 bases; unmatched bases: 5. CDR3 length: 13 amino acids. DNA of the CDR3: TGCGCCAGCGGAGGGACAGGTGAAGAGACCCAGTACTTC. It encodes CASGGTGEETQYF.

The chain uses TRBV11-2 and TRBJ2-1; D may be TRBD1 or TRBD2 (6 bases each). Trimming shortened V by 2 bases and J by 4 bases, and 21 bases separated the two germline ends. Germline CDR1 is SGHAT and CDR2 is FQNNGV. This CDR3 is built from 18 residues. The CDR3 nucleotides read TGTGCCAGCAGCTTATTGCGCGGAGGGGGGAATAAGTACAATGAGCAGTTCTTC. Residues: CASSLLRGGGNKYNEQFF.

The sample holds one count of this clonotype. Just one base apart from a much larger clone, this may be a read error. The rearrangement links TRBV7-6 to TRBJ1-1; D unresolved. Germline CDR1 reads SGHVS; CDR2 reads FNYEAQ. CDR3 length: 12 residues. The CDR3: CTSSFQSGEAFF. DNA for the CDR3: TGTACCAGCAGCTTCCAATCGGGTGAAGCTTTCTTT.

This clonotype was recorded at least ten times. This sequence joins TRBV10-3 and TRBJ2-7; no definite D call. The CDR3 has 14 amino acids. From germline, CDR1 is ENHRY and CDR2 SYGVKD. Trimming cost V 3 bases and J 0 bases, with 9 bases left between them. The CDR3 loop is CAISEAFSSYEQYF. The DNA for the CDR3 is TGTGCCATCAGTGAAGCCTTTAGCTCCTACGAGCAGTACTTC.

This clonotype was seen a handful of times. The chain combines TRBV5-1 with TRBJ2-2, with 8 bases fitting TRBD2. V gave up 4 bases and J gave up 4 bases; unmatched junction bases: 6. Germline V CDR1 and CDR2: SGHRS, YFSETQ. The CDR3 loop spans 15 amino acids. The chain's CDR3 is CASSREGRATGELFF. CDR3 DNA sequence: TGCGCCAGCAGCCGGGAGGGCCGCGCCACCGGGGAGCTGTTTTTT.

This clonotype was counted between two and nine times. The chain uses TRBV15 and TRBJ2-2, with unresolved D. V lost 1 base and J 2 bases, leaving 5 bases between the germline ends. The germline V gene has CDR1 LNHNV and CDR2 YYDKDF (reference sequence). The length of the CDR3 is 14 residues. The CDR3 region has the DNA TGTGCCACCAGCAGAGGCGTTAACACCGGGGAGCTGTTTTTT. Its protein is CATSRGVNTGELFF.

The rearrangement joins TRBV19 to TRBJ2-3; 9 bases fit TRBD2. The CDR3 has 14 amino acids. In germline, CDR1 is LNHDA, CDR2 SQIVND (reference sequence). V shed 8 bases and J 4 bases; nucleotides not matched to a gene: 7. The CDR3: CASVAGDRSDTQYF. Here the CDR3 DNA reads TGTGCCAGTGTAGCGGGAGATAGGTCAGATACGCAGTATTTT.

A few counts support this clonotype. The chain has TRBV20-1 and TRBJ2-7; 11 bases line up with TRBD2. J was trimmed by 3 bases and V by 4 bases; bases with no gene match: 8. The CDR3 loop spans 15 amino acids. Germline-derived CDR1 and CDR2 are DFQATT and SNEGSKA (reference sequence). The CDR3 DNA follows: TGCAGTGCTATAGGGACTAGCGGAAGAATCTACGAGCAGTACTTC. Protein product: CSAIGTSGRIYEQYF.

This clonotype was found many times. The chain employs TRBV19 and TRBJ1-1, with a tentative D call TRBD1 (6 bases). Trimming stripped 5 bases from V and 4 bases from J, with 20 bases between. The CDR3 has 16 amino acids. Germline CDR1 reads LNHDA; CDR2 reads SQIVND (reference sequence). CDR3 sequence reads: CASSPTGRGAITEAFF. The CDR3 coding sequence is TGTGCCAGTAGTCCCACCGGGAGGGGGGCGATCACTGAAGCTTTCTTT.